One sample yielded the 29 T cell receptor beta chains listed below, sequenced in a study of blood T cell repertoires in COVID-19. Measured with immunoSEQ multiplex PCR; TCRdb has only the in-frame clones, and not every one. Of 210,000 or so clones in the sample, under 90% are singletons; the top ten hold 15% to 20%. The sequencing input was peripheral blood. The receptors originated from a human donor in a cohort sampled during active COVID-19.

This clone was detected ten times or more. The CDR3 reads CASSQLTRDMMYTEAFF. DNA of the CDR3: TGCGCCAGCAGCCAACTGACCAGGGATATGATGTACACTGAAGCTTTCTTT. The chain employs TRBV4-1 and TRBJ1-1, with D perhaps matching TRBD1 (5 bases). Germline CDR1 reads MGHRA; CDR2 reads YSYEKL. V was pared by 2 bases and J by 3 bases, with 19 bases between. The CDR3 has 17 amino acids.

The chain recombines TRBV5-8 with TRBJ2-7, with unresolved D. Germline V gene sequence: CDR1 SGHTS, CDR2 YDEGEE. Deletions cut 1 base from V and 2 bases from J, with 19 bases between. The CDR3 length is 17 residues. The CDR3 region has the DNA TGTGCCAGCAGCTTGCCTAACCGTTCCCCCCGGGCCTACGAGCAGTACTTC. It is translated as CASSLPNRSPRAYEQYF.

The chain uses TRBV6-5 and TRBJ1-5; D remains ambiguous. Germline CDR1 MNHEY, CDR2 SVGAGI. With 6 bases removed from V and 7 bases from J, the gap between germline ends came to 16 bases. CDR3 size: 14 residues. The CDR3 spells CASSPREGAQPQHF. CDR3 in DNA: TGTGCCAGCAGCCCCCGGGAGGGAGCCCAGCCCCAGCATTTT.

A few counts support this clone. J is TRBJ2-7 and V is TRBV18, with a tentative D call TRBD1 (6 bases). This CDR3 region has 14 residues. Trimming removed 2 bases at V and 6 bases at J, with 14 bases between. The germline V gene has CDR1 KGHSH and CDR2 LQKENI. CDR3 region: CASSPNTGSGEQYV. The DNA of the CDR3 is TGTGCCAGCTCACCAAATACAGGGTCTGGCGAGCAGTACGTC.

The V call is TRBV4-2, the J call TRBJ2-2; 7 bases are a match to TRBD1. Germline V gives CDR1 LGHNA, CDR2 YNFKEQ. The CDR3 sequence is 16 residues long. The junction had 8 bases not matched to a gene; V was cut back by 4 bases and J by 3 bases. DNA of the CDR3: TGTGCCAGCAGCCCCGAGACAGGGCTTTACACCGGGGAGCTGTTTTTT. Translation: CASSPETGLYTGELFF.

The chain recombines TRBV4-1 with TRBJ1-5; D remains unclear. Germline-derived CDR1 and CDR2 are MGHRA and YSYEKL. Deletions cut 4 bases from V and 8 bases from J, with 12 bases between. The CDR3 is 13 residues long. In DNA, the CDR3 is TGCGCCAGCAGCCCCTCGAGTATTGAGCCCCAGCATTTT. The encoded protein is CASSPSSIEPQHF.

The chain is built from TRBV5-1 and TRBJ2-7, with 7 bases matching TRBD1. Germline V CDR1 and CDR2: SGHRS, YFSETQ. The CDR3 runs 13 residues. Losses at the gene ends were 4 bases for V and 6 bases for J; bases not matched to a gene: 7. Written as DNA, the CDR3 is TGCGCCAGCAGCGGGACGACAGGGAGCGAGCAGTACTTC. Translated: CASSGTTGSEQYF.

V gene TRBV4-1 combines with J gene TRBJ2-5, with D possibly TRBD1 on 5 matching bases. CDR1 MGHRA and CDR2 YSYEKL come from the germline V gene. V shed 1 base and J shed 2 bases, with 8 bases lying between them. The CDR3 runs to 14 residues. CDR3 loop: CASSQGPGQETQYF. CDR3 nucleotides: TGCGCCAGCAGCCAAGGTCCAGGGCAAGAGACCCAGTACTTC.

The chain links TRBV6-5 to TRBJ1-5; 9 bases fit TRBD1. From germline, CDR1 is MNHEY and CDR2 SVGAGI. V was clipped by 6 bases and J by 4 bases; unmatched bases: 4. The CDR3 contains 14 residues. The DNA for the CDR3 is TGTGCCAGCAGGGGACAGGGACTGAATCAGCCCCAGCATTTT. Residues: CASRGQGLNQPQHF.

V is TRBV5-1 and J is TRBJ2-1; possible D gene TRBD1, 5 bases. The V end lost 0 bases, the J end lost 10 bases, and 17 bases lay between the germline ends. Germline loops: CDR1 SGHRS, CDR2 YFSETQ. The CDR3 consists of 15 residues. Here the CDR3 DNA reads TGCGCCAGCAGCTTGGCGGCCGCAGGGTTGATCGAGCAGTTCTTC. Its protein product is CASSLAAAGLIEQFF.

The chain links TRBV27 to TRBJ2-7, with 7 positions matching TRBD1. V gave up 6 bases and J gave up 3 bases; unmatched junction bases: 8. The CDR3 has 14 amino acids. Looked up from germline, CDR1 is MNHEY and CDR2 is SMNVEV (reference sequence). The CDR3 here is CASSTRGTLYEQYF. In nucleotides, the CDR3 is TGTGCCAGCAGCACCAGGGGGACCCTCTACGAGCAGTACTTC.

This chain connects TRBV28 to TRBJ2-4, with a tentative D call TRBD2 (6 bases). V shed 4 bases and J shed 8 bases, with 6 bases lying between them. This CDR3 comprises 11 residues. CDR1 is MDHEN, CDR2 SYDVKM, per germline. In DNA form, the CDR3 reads TGTGCCAGCAGTTCGGGGGACATTCAGTACTTC. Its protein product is CASSSGDIQYF.

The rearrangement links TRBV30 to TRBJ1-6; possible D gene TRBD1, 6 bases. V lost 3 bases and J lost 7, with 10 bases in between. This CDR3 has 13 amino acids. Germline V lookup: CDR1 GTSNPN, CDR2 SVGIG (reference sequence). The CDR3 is CAWSPGANSPLHF. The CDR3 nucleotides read TGTGCCTGGAGCCCAGGGGCGAATTCACCCCTCCACTTT.

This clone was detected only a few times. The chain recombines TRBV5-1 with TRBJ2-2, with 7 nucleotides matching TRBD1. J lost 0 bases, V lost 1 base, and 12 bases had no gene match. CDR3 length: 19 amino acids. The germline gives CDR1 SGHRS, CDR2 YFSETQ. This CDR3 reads CASSLRTRGQGANTGELFF. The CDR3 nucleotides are TGCGCCAGCAGCTTGAGAACAAGGGGGCAGGGTGCGAACACCGGGGAGCTGTTTTTT.

The CDR3 DNA reads TGTGCCAGCTCACCCAGACGGGAATATAATTCACCCCTCCACTTT. The encoded protein is CASSPRREYNSPLHF. J is TRBJ1-6 and V is TRBV18; D not certain. This CDR3 is 15 amino acids long. Trimming took off 3 bases at V and 4 bases at J, with 10 bases between the two ends. The germline V gene encodes CDR1 KGHSH and CDR2 LQKENI.

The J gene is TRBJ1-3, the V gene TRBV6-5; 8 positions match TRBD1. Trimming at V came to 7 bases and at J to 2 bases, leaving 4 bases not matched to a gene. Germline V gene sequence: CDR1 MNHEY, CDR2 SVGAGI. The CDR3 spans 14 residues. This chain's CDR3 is CASNPDRAGNTIYF. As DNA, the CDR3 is TGTGCCAGCAACCCGGACAGGGCTGGAAACACCATATATTTT.

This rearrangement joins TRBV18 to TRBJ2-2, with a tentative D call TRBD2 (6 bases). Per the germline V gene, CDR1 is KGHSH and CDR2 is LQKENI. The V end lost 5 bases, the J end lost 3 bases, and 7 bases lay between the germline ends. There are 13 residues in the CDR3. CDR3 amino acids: CASSGEDTGELFF. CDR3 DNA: TGTGCCAGCTCAGGGGAGGACACCGGGGAGCTGTTTTTT.

The DNA of the CDR3 is TGTGCCAGCGGGGGGTACCGTTCAGGGAATTCACCCCTCCACTTT. Its translation is CASGGYRSGNSPLHF. The chain recombines TRBV2 with TRBJ1-6; tentative D call: TRBD1 (5 bases). The V and J ends lost 8 bases and 7 bases respectively, with 18 bases between them. CDR3 length equals 15 residues. The V gene's germline CDR1 is SNHLY and CDR2 FYNNEI.

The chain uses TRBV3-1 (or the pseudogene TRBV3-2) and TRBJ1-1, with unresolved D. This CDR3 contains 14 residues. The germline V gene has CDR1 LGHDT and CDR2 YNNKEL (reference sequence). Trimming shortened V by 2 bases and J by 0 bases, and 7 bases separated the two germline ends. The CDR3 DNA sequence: TGTGCCAGCAGCCAATTCAGGATGAACACTGAAGCTTTCTTT. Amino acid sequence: CASSQFRMNTEAFF.

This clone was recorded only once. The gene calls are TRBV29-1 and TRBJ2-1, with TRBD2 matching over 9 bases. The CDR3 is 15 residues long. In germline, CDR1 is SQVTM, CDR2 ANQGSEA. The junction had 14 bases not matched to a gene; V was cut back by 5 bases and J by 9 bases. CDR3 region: CSVPPPGLASSEQFF. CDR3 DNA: TGCAGCGTTCCCCCCCCGGGACTAGCATCCAGTGAGCAGTTCTTC.

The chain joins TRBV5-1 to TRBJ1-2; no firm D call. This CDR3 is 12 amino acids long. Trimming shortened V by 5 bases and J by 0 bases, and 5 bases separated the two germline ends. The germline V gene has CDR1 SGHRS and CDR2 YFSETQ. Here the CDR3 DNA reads TGCGCCAGCAGAGCATCTAACTATGGCTACACCTTC. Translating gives CASRASNYGYTF. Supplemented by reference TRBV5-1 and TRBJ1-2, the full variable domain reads KAGVTQTPRYLIKTRGQQVTLSCSPISGHRSVSWYQQTPGQGLQFLFEYFSETQRNKGNFPGRFSGRQFSNSRSEMNVSTLELGDSALYLCASRASNYGYTFGSGTRLTVV.

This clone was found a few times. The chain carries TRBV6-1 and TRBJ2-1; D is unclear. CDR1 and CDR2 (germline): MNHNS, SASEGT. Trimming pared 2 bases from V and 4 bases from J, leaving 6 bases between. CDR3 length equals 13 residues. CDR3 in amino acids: CASSELRYNEQFF. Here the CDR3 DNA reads TGTGCCAGCAGTGAACTTCGTTACAATGAGCAGTTCTTC.

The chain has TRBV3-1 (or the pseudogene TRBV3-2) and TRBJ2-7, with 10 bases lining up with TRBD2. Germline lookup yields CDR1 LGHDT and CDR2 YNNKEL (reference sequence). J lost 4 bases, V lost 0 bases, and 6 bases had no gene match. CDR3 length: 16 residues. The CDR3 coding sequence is TGTGCCAGCAGCCAAGACCCTAGCGGGAGTAAGTACGAGCAGTACTTC. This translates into CASSQDPSGSKYEQYF.

This CDR3 is CASSQMTSGGSDTQYF. In nucleotides, the CDR3 is TGTGCCAGCAGCCAAATGACTAGCGGGGGATCAGATACGCAGTATTTT. The rearrangement uses TRBV4-2 and TRBJ2-3; 12 bases fit TRBD2. Germline CDR1 and CDR2: LGHNA and YNFKEQ. V trimming: 2 bases; J trimming: 4 bases; junction bases outside the gene matches: 4. CDR3 size: 16 residues.

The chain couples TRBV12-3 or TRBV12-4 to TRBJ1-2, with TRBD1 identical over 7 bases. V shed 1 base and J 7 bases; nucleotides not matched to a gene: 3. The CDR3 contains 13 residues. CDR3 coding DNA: TGTGCCAGCAGTTTAGGACAGGGCTCTGGCTACACCTTC. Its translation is CASSLGQGSGYTF.

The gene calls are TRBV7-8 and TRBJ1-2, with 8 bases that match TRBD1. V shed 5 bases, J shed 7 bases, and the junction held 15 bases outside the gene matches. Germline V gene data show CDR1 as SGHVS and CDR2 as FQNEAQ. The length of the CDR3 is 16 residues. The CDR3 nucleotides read TGTGCCAGCAGCCCCCCTTTGGGACAGGACTTCCTTGGCTACACCTTC. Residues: CASSPPLGQDFLGYTF.

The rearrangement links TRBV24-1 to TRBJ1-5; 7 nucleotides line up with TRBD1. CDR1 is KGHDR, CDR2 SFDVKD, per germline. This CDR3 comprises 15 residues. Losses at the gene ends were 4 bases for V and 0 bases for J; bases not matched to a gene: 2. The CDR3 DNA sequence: TGTGCCACCAGTGAGACAGGGCTTAGCAATCAGCCCCAGCATTTT. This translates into CATSETGLSNQPQHF.

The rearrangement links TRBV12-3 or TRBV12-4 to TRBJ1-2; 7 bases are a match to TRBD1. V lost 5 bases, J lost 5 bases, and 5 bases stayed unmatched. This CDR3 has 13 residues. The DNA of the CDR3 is TGTGCCAGCAGTCGGACAGGTCCTTATGGCTACACCTTC. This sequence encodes CASSRTGPYGYTF.

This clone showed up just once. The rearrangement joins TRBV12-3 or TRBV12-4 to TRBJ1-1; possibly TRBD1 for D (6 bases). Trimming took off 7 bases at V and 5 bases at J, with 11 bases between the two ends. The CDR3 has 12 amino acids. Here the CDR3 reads CASTMRGTEAFF. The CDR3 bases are TGTGCCAGCACCATGAGGGGGACTGAAGCTTTCTTT.